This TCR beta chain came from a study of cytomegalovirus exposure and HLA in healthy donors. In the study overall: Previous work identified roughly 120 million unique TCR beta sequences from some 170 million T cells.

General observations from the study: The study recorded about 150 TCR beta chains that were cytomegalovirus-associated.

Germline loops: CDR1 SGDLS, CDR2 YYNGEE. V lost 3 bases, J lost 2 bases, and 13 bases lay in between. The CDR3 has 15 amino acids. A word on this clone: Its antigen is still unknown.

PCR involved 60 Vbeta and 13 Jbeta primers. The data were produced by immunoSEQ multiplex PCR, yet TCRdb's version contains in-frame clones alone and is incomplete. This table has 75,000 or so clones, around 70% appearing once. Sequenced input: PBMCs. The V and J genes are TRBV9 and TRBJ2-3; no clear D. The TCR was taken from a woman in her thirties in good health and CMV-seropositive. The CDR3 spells CASSARHSDTDTQYF. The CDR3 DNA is TGTGCCAGCAGCGCCCGACATTCAGACACAGATACGCAGTATTTT.